The entry below describes one T cell receptor beta chain. What it binds is unknown. PCR involved 60 Vbeta and 13 Jbeta primers. The protocol was immunoSEQ multiplex PCR, while the TCRdb copy is restricted to in-frame clones and leaves out a portion. The sample contains about 160,000 clones, 75% to 80% of which appear only once. Losses at the gene ends were 4 bases for V and 8 bases for J; bases not matched to a gene: 4. The CDR3 extends over 13 amino acids. Germline values: CDR1 SNHLY, CDR2 FYNNEI. The data are from a study of cytomegalovirus exposure and HLA in healthy donors. Study-wide results and caveats: TCR beta sequences reportedly predicted most subjects' HLA-A and HLA-B alleles accurately.

Sequenced: PBMCs. The receptor was isolated from a woman between 50 and 59 years old in good health and CMV-seropositive. This chain connects TRBV2 to TRBJ2-1; 8 bases fit TRBD1. The CDR3 bases are TGTGCCAGCAGTGGGACAGGGAATGATGAGCAGTTCTTC. This translates into CASSGTGNDEQFF.